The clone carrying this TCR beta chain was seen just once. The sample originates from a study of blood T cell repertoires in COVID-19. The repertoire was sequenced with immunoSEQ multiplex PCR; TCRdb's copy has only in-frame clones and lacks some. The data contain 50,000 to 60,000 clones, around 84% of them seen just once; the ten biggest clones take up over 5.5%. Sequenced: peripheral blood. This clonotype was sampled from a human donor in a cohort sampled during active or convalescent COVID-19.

In DNA form, the CDR3 reads TGTGCCAGCAGTCCAACAACCTACGAGCAGTACTTC. It codes for CASSPTTYEQYF. This chain connects TRBV7-2 to TRBJ2-7; D is uncertain. CDR1 is SGHTA, CDR2 FQGNSA, per germline. This CDR3 is 12 amino acids long. V shed 6 bases and J shed 2 bases, with 8 bases lying between them.